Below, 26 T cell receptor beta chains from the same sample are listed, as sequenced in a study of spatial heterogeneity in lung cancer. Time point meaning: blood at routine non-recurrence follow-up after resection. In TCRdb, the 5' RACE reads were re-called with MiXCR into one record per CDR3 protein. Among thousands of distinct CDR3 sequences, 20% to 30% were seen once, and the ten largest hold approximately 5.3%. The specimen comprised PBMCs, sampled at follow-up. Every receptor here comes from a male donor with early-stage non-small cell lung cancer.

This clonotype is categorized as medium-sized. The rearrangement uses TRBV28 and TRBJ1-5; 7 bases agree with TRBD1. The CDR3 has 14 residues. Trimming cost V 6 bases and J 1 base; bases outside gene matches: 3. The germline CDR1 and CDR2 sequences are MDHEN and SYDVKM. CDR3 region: CASSQGQSNQPQHF. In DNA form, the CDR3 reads TGTGCCAGCAGCCAGGGACAGAGCAATCAGCCCCAGCATTTT.

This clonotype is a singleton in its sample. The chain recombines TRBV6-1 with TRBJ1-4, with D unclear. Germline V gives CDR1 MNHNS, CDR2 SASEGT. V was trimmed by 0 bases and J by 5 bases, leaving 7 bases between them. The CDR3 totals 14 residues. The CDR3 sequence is CASSEAGRNEKLFF. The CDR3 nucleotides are TGTGCCAGCAGTGAAGCGGGAAGAAATGAAAAACTGTTTTTT.

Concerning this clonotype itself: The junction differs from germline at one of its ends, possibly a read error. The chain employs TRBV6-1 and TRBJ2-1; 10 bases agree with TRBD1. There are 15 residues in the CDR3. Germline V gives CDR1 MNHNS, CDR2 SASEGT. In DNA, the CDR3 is TGTGCCGGCAGTACGGCCGGGACAGGGGCCAATGAGCAGTTCTTC. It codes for CAGSTAGTGANEQFF.

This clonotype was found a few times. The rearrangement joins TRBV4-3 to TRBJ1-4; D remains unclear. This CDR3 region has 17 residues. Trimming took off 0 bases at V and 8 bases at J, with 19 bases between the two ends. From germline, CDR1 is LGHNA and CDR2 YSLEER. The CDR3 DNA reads TGCGCCAGCAGCCAAGATAGCGCTAGCGGGATGGGCGAAAAACTGTTTTTT. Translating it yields CASSQDSASGMGEKLFF.

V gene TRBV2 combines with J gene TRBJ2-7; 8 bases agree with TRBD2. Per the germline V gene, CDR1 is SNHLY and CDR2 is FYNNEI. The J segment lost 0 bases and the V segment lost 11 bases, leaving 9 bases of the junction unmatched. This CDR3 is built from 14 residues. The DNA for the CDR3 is TGTGCCGGGGAAGATAGCGGGACCTCCTACGAGCAGTACTTC. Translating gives CAGEDSGTSYEQYF. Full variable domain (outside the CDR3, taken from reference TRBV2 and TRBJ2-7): EPEVTQTPSHQVTQMGQEVILRCVPISNHLYFYWYRQILGQKVEFLVSFYNNEISEKSEIFDDQFSVERPDGSNFTLKIRSTKLEDSAMYFCAGEDSGTSYEQYFGPGTRLTVT.

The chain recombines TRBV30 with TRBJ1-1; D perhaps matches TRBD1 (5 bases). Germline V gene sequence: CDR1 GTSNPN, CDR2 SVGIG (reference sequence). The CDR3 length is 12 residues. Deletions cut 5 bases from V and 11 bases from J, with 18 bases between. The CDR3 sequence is CAWALGRGEAFF. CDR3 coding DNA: TGTGCCTGGGCCCTCGGGAGGGGCGAGGCTTTCTTT. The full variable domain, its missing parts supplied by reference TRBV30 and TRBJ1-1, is SQTIHQWPATLVQPVGSPLSLECTVEGTSNPNLYWYRQAAGRGLQLLFYSVGIGQISSEVPQNLSASRPQDRQFILSSKKLLLSDSGFYLCAWALGRGEAFFGQGTRLTVV.

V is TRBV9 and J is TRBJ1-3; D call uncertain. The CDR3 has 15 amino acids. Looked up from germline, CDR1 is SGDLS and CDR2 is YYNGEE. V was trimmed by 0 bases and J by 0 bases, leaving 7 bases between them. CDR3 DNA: TGTGCCAGCAGCGTAGAAGCAATCTCTGGAAACACCATATATTTT. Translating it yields CASSVEAISGNTIYF. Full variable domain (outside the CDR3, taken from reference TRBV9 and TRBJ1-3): DSGVTQTPKHLITATGQRVTLRCSPRSGDLSVYWYQQSLDQGLQFLIQYYNGEERAKGNILERFSAQQFPDLHSELNLSSLELGDSALYFCASSVEAISGNTIYFGEGSWLTVV.

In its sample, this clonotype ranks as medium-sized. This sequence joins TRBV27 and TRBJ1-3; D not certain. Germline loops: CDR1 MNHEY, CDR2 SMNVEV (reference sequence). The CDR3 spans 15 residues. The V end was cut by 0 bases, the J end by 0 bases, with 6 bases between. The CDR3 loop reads CASSLSGSSGNTIYF. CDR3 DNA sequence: TGTGCCAGCAGTTTATCTGGCAGCTCTGGAAACACCATATATTTT.

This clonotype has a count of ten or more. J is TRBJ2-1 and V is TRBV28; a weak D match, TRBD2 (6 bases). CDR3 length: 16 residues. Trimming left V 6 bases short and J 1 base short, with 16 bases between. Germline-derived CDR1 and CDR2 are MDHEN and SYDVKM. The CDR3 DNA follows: TGTGCCAGCAGCCAGGATTGGGGGAGGTCCTACAATGAGCAGTTCTTC. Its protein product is CASSQDWGRSYNEQFF.

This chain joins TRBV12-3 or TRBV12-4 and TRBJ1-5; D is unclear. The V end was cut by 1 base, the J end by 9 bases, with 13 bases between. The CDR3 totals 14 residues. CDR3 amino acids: CASSLGQTKGPQHF. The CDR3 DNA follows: TGTGCCAGCAGTTTAGGGCAGACTAAGGGGCCCCAGCATTTT.

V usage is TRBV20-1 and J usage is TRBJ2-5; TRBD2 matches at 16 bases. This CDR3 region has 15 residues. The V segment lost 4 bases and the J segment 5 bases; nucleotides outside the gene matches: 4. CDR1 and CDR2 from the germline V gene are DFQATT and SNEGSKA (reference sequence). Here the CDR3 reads CSAKGLAGGLETQYF. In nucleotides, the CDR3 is TGCAGTGCTAAGGGACTAGCGGGAGGGCTGGAGACCCAGTACTTC.

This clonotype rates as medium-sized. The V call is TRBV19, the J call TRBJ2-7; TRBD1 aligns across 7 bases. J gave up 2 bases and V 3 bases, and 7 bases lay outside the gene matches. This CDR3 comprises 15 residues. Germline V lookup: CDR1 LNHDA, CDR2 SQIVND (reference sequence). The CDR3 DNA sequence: TGTGCCAGTAGTATCGGTTCGACAGGGACCTACGAGCAGTACTTC. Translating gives CASSIGSTGTYEQYF.

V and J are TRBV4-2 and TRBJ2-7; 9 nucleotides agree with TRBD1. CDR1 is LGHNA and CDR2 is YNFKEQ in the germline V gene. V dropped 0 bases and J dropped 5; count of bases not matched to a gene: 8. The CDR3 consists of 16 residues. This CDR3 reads CASSQDPGQGGHEQYF. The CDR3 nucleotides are TGTGCCAGCAGCCAAGATCCGGGACAGGGAGGCCACGAGCAGTACTTC.

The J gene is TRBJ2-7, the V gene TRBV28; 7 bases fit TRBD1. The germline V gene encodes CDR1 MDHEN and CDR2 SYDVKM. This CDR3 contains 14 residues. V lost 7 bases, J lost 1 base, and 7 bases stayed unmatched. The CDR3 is CASTGWGQSYEQYF. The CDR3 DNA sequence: TGTGCCAGCACCGGATGGGGACAGTCCTACGAGCAGTACTTC.

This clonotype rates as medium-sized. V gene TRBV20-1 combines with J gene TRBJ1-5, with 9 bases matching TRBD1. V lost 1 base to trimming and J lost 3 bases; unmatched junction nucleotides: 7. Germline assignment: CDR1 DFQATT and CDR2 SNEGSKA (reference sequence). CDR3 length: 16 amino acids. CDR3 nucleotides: TGCAGTGCTAGAGCTCGGGACAGGGAAATCAATCAGCCCCAGCATTTT. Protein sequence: CSARARDREINQPQHF.

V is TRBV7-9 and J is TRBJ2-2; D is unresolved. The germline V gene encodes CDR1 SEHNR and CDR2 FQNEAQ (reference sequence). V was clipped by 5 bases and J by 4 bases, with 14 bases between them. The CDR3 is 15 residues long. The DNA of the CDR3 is TGTGCCAGCAGCATCTCCTGGGGTGTCACCGGGGAGCTGTTTTTT. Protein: CASSISWGVTGELFF.

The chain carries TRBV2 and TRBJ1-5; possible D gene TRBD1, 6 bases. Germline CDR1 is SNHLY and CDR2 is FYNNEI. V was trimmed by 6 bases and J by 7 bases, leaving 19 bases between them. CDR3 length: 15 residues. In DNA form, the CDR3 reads TGTGCCAGCAGCAAATTACAGGGATCAGGGCAGCCCCAGCATTTT. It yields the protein CASSKLQGSGQPQHF. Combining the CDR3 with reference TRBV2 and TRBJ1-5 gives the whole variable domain EPEVTQTPSHQVTQMGQEVILRCVPISNHLYFYWYRQILGQKVEFLVSFYNNEISEKSEIFDDQFSVERPDGSNFTLKIRSTKLEDSAMYFCASSKLQGSGQPQHFGDGTRLSIL.

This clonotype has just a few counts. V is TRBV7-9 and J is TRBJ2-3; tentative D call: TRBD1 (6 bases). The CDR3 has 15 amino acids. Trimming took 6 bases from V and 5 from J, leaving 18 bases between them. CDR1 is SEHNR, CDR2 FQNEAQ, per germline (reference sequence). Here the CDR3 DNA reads TGTGCCAGCAGAGTGGGGGCAAAGGACAGAGATACGCAGTATTTT. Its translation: CASRVGAKDRDTQYF. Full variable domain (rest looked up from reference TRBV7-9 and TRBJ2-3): DTGVSQNPRHKITKRGQNVTFRCDPISEHNRLYWYRQTLGQGPEFLTYFQNEAQLEKSRLLSDRFSAERPKGSFSTLEIQRTEQGDSAMYLCASRVGAKDRDTQYFGPGTRLTVL.

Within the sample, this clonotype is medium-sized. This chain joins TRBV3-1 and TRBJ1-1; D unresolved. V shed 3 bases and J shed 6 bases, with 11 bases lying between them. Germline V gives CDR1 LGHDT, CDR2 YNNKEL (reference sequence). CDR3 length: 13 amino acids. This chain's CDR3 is CASSHGGSSEAFF. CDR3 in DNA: TGTGCCAGCAGCCATGGAGGCTCTTCTGAAGCTTTCTTT.

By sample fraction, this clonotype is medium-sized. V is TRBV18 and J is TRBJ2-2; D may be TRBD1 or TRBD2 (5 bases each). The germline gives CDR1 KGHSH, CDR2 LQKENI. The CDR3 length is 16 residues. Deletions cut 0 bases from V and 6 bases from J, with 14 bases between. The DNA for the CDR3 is TGTGCCAGCTCACCACCCGAGGGGATCGAGGCCGGGGAGCTGTTTTTT. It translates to CASSPPEGIEAGELFF. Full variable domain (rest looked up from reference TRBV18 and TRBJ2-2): NAGVMQNPRHLVRRRGQEARLRCSPMKGHSHVYWYRQLPEEGLKFMVYLQKENIIDESGMPKERFSAEFPKEGPSILRIQQVVRGDSAAYFCASSPPEGIEAGELFFGEGSRLTVL.

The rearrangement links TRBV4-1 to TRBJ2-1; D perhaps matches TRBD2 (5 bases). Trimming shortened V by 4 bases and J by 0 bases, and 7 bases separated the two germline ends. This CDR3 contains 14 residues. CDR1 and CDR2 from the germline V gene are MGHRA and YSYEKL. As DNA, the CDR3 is TGCGCCAGCAGCCGCGGGTCCTCCTACAATGAGCAGTTCTTC. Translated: CASSRGSSYNEQFF.

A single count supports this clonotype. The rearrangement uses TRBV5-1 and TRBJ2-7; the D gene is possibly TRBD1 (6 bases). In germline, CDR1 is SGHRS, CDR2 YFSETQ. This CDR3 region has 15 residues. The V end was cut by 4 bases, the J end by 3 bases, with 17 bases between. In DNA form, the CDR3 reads TGCGCCAGCAGCCATGGGAGACAGGAGCACTACGAGCAGTACTTC. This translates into CASSHGRQEHYEQYF. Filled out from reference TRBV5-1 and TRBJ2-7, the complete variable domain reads KAGVTQTPRYLIKTRGQQVTLSCSPISGHRSVSWYQQTPGQGLQFLFEYFSETQRNKGNFPGRFSGRQFSNSRSEMNVSTLELGDSALYLCASSHGRQEHYEQYFGPGTRLTVT.

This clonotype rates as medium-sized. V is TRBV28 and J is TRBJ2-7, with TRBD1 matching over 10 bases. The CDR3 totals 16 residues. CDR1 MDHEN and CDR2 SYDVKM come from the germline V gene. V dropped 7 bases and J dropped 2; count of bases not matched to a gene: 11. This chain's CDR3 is CASNTFRGQGTYEQYF. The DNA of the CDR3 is TGTGCCAGCAACACGTTCCGGGGACAGGGGACCTACGAGCAGTACTTC.

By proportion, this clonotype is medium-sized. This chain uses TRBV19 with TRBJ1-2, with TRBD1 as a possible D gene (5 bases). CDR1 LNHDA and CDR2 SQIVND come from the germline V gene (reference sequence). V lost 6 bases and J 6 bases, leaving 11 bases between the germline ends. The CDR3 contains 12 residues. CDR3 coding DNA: TGTGCCAGTAGCAGGAGACAGAATGGCTACACCTTC. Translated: CASSRRQNGYTF.

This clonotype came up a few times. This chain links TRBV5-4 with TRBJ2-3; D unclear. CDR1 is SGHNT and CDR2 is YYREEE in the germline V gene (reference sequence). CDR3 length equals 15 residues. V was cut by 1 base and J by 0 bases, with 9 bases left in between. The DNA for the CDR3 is TGTGCCAGCAGCTTGTTCGCAGCTAGCACAGATACGCAGTATTTT. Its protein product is CASSLFAASTDTQYF.

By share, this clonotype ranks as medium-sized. CDR3 sequence (DNA): TGTGCCACCAGATCAGGGGGCGAAGAGACCCAGTACTTC. Its translation is CATRSGGEETQYF. This chain uses TRBV24-1 with TRBJ2-5; 8 nucleotides align to TRBD1. The V segment lost 7 bases and the J segment 3 bases; nucleotides outside the gene matches: 3. The CDR3 contains 13 residues. Germline values: CDR1 KGHDR, CDR2 SFDVKD.